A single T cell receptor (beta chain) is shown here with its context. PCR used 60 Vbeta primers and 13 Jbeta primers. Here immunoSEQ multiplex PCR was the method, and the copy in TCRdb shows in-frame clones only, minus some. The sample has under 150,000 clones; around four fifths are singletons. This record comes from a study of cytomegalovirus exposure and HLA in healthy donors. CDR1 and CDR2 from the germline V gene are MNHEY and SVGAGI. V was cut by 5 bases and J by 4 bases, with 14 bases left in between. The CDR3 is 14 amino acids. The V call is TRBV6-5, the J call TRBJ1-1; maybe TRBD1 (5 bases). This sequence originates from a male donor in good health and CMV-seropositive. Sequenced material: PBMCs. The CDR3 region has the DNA TGTGCCAGCAGTCCTGGGGGGGGGAGCACTGAAGCTTTCTTT. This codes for CASSPGGGSTEAFF.